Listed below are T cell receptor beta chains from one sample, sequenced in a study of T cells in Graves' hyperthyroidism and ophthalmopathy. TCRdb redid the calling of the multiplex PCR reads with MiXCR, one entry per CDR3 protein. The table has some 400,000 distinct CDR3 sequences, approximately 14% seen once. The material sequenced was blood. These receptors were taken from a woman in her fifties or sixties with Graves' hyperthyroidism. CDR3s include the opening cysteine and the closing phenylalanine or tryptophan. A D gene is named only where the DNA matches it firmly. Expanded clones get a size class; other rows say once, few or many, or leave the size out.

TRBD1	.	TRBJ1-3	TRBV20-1	TGCAGTGCTCCAGGACAGGGGAACACCATATATTTT	CSAPGQGNTIYF
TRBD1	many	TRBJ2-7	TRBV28	TGTGCCAGCAGATTGGGGACAGGGGTTGTAGGTTACGAGCAGTACTTC	CASRLGTGVVGYEQYF
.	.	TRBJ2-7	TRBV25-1	TGTGCCAGCATGTTGGGGAACGAGCAGTACTTC	CASMLGNEQYF
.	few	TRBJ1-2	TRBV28	TGTGCCAGCAGGACCCCGGGGGGTCGTGGCTACACCTTC	CASRTPGGRGYTF
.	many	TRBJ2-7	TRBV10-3	TGTGCCATCAGTGAACAGTCTTACGAGCAGTACTTC	CAISEQSYEQYF
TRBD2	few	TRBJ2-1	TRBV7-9	TGTGCCAGCAGCCCCGGACTAGCGGGAGGGCTAGATGAGCAGTTCTTC	CASSPGLAGGLDEQFF
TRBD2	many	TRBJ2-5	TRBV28	TGTGCCAGCAGTTGGGGTAGCGGGATCGGAGGGGAGACCCAGTACTTC	CASSWGSGIGGETQYF
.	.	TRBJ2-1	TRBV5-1	TGCGCCAGCAGCTTGGAACATAAATCCTACAATGAGCAGTTCTTC	CASSLEHKSYNEQFF
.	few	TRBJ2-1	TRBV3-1	TGTGCCAGCAGCAGGCTAAACAATGAGCAGTCCTTC	CASSRLNNEQSF
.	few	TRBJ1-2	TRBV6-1	TGTGCCAGCAAAAGGGGACATAGGAACACTAACTATGGCTACACCTTC	CASKRGHRNTNYGYTF
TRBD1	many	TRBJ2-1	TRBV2	TGTGCCAGCACCCCCGGGACAGGGCCCTACAATGAGCAGTTCTTC	CASTPGTGPYNEQFF
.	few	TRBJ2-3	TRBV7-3	TGTGCCAGCAGCACCCAGACTACCACAGATACGCAGTATTTT	CASSTQTTTDTQYF
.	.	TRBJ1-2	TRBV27	TGTGCCAGCAGTTTCGACAGAGTCAATGGCTACACCTTC	CASSFDRVNGYTF
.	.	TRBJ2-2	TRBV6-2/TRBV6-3	TGTGCCAGCAGTTATAAGCGTCGGCTGAACACCGGGGAGCTGTTTTTT	CASSYKRRLNTGELFF
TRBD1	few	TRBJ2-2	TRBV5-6	TGTGCCAGCAGGCCGGGACAGGGGACAAATCTCATCACCGGGGAGCTGTTTTTT	CASRPGQGTNLITGELFF
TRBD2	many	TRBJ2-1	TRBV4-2	TGTGCCAGCAGCCAAGATCAGACTAGCGGGAGGGGAGATGAGCAGTTCTTC	CASSQDQTSGRGDEQFF
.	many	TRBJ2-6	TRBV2	TGTGCCAGCAGACGGGACTCTGGGGCCAACGTCCTGACTTTC	CASRRDSGANVLTF
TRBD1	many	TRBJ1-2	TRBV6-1	TGTGCCAGCACTCCCGGGACAGGGTATGGCTACACCTTC	CASTPGTGYGYTF
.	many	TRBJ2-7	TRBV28	TGTGCCAGCAGTACCGGACAGCTAATCTACGAGCAGTACTTC	CASSTGQLIYEQYF
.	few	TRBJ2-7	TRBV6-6	TGTGCCAGCAGTTACGCCGAGGATTTAGGATACGAGCAGTACTTC	CASSYAEDLGYEQYF
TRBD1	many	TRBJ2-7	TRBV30	TGTGCCTGGCAATGGGACAGCCTATCAGGAGAGCAGTACTTC	CAWQWDSLSGEQYF
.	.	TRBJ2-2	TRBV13	TGTGCCAGCGGGGGGCAGTTTAACACCGGGGAGCTGTTTTTT	CASGGQFNTGELFF
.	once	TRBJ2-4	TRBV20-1	TGCAGTGCTAGAGACCCGAGTGCCAAAAACATTCAGTACTTC	CSARDPSAKNIQYF
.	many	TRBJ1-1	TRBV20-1	TGCAGTGCTAGAGCGGGACGGGATATCGCTTTCTTT	CSARAGRDIAFF
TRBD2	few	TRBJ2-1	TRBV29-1	TGCAGCGTTGGGGGGGGTAATGAGCAGTTCTTC	CSVGGGNEQFF
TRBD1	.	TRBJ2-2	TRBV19	TGTGCCAGTAGTTTACTGCAACAGGGGACCTGGAACACCGGGGAGCTGTTTTTT	CASSLLQQGTWNTGELFF
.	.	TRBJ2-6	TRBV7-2	TGTGCCAGCAGTAACCTCTCTGGGGCCAACGTCCTGACTTTC	CASSNLSGANVLTF